The clone carrying this TCR beta chain occurred once. Sequencing relied on a cDNA template that was reverse transcribed from extracted RNA. Sequenced by immunoSEQ multiplex PCR; TCRdb stores in-frame clones only, minus some. The sample carries 150,000 to 200,000 clones, about three fifths recorded once. This record belongs to a study of CD8+ T cells in alopecia areata. Across the whole study: Severity was scored as percentage of affected scalp area in treated patients.

V shed 2 bases and J shed 5 bases, with 9 bases lying between them. Germline CDR1 and CDR2: MNHEY and SVGAGI. This CDR3 contains 13 residues. The treatment denotes: oral pan-JAK inhibitor, 5-10 mg twice daily. The genes are TRBV6-5 and TRBJ2-5, with D perhaps TRBD2 (5 bases). This clonotype was obtained from a human donor with alopecia areata. Sequences were derived from CD4+ T cells sorted from blood, sampled around week 47, from a patient treated with tofacitinib. For the CDR3, the DNA is TGTGCCAGCAGTTACACTAGGTCGGAGACCCAGTACTTC. Translated: CASSYTRSETQYF.